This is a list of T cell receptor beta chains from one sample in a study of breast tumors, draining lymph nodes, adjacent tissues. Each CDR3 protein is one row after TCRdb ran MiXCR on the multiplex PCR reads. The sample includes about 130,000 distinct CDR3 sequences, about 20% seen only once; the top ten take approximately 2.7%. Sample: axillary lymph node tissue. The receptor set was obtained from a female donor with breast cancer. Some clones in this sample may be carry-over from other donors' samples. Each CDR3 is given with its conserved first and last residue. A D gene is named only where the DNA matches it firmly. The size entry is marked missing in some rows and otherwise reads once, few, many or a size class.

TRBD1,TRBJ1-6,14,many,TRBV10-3,TGTGCCATCAGTGGGACAGGGGATAATTCACCCCTCCACTTT,CAISGTGDNSPLHF
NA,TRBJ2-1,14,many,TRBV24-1,TGTGCCACCAATAGCGGCAGCTCCTACAATGAGCAGTTCTTC,CATNSGSSYNEQFF
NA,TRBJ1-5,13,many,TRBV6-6,TGTGCCAGCAGTTGGGGAGAGAATCAGCCCCAGCATTTT,CASSWGENQPQHF
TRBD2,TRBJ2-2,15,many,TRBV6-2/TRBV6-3,TGTGCCAGCAGTTATGGACTAGCGGGAGGGAAGGAGCTGTTTTTT,CASSYGLAGGKELFF
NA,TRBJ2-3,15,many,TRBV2,TGTGCCAGCAGTGAGTTAGGGGATGGGACAGATACGCAGTATTTT,CASSELGDGTDTQYF
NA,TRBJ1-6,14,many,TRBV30,TGTGCCTGGAGTGTAAGGCCAGCGAATTCACCCCTCCACTTT,CAWSVRPANSPLHF
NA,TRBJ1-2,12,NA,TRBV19,TGTGCCAGTAAGGGGGTTCGGTATGGCTACACCTTC,CASKGVRYGYTF
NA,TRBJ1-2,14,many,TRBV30,TGTGCCTGGAGTAGACAGCCCGTGGGATATGGCTACACCTTC,CAWSRQPVGYGYTF
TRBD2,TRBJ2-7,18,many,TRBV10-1,TGCGCCAGCAGCCCGGGGACTAGCGGCCTCAGCAACTCCTACGAGCAGTACTTC,CASSPGTSGLSNSYEQYF
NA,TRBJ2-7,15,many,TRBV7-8,TGTGCCAGCAGCTCCAACACCGGGCCCACCTACGAGCAGTACTTC,CASSSNTGPTYEQYF
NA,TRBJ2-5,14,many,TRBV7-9,TGTGCCAGTATGATTGGGGTTCGACAAGAGACCCAGTACTTC,CASMIGVRQETQYF
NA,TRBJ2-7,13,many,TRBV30,TGTGCCTGGAGTGGCCACTACACCTACGAGCAGTACTTC,CAWSGHYTYEQYF
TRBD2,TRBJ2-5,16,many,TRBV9,TGTGCCAGCAGCGTAGGTTTAGGTCGGGGAGGGGAGACCCAGTACTTC,CASSVGLGRGGETQYF
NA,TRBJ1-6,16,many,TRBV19,TGTGCCAGTAGTATCCGGGAGAGCTCCTATAATTCACCCCTCCACTTT,CASSIRESSYNSPLHF
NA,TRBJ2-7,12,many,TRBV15,TGTGCCACCAGCAGAGACCGGGACATCCAGTACTTC,CATSRDRDIQYF
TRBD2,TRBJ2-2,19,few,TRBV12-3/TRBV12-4,TGTGCCAGCACTCGTCGGGGGGTTACGGGACTAGACAGCACCGGGGAGCTGTTTTTT,CASTRRGVTGLDSTGELFF
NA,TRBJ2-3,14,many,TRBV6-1,TGTGCCAGCAGTGGACGGGGCACGATAGATACGCAGTATTTT,CASSGRGTIDTQYF
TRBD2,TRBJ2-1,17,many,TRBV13,TGTGCCAGCAGCTCCTTAGCGGGAGGTGGTTCGGACAATGAGCAGTTCTTC,CASSSLAGGGSDNEQFF
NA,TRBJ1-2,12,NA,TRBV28,TGTGCCAGCACCCAAGGGGGTGGTGGCTACACCTTC,CASTQGGGGYTF
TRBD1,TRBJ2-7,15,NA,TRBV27,TGTGCCAGCATCCCGACAGGGATGCTTGTGAACGAGCAGTACTTC,CASIPTGMLVNEQYF
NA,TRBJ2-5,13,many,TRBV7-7,TGTGCCAGCAGCTTAGACAGGAGGGAGACCCAGTACTTC,CASSLDRRETQYF
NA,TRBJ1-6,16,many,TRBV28,TGTGCCAGCAGTTTCCCCAAGAGGGATAGTAATTCACCCCTCCACTTT,CASSFPKRDSNSPLHF
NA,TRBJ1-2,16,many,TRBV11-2,TGTGCCAGCAGCTTAGGCCCCTGGGGGTTGAACTATGGCTACACCTTC,CASSLGPWGLNYGYTF
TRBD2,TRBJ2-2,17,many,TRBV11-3,TGTGCCAGCAGCCCGGGACTAGCGGGATCGAACACCGGGGAGCTGTTTTTT,CASSPGLAGSNTGELFF
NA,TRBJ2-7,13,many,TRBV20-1,TGCAGTGCTAGAGATCCGGCGGGAAGCGAGCAGTACTTC,CSARDPAGSEQYF
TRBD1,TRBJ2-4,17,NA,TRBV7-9,TGTGCCAGCAGCTTAGGAGGGGGACAGGGGGGTAAAAACATTCAGTACTTC,CASSLGGGQGGKNIQYF
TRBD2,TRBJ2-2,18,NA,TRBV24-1,TGTGCCACCAGTGATTTGAAGCGACTAGCGGGCTACACCGGGGAGCTGTTTTTT,CATSDLKRLAGYTGELFF
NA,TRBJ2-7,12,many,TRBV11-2,TGTGCCAGCAGTTACTCAAGCTACGAGCAGTACTTC,CASSYSSYEQYF
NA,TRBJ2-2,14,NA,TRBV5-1,TGCGCCAGCAGCTTGGAGGGGGGCACCGAGGGGCTGTTTTTT,CASSLEGGTEGLFF
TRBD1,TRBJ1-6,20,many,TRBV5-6,TGTGCCAGCAGCTTGGACCCCCGGGACAGGACGAGCTCCTATAATTCACCCCTCCACTTT,CASSLDPRDRTSSYNSPLHF
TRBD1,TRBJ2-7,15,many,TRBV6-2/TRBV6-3,TGTGCCAGCAGTTACTCCGGGACAGGCTTCTCCGAGCAGTACTTC,CASSYSGTGFSEQYF
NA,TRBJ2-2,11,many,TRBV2,TGTGCCAGCAGACGAACTGGGGAGCTGTTTTTT,CASRRTGELFF
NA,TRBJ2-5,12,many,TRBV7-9,TGTGCCAGCAGCCGGGGCAAAGAGACCCAGTACTTC,CASSRGKETQYF
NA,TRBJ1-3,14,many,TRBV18,TGTGCCAGCTCAGCAACCCCCTCTGGAAACACCATATATTTT,CASSATPSGNTIYF
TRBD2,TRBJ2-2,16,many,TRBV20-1,TGCAGTGCTAGACCGCTGGGCGGGAGTGAGACCGGGGAGCTGTTTTTT,CSARPLGGSETGELFF
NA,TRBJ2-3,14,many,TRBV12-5,TGTGCTAGTGCCCAGGTACAGTACACAGATACGCAGTATTTT,CASAQVQYTDTQYF
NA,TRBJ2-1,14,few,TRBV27,TGTGCCAGCAGTTTATCAGGGACAAACAATGAGCAGTTCTTC,CASSLSGTNNEQFF
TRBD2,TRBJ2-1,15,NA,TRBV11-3,TGTGCCAGCAGCTCGGGACTAGCGGGAGGCCCTGAGCAGTTCTTC,CASSSGLAGGPEQFF
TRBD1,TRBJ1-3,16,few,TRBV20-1,TGCAGTGCTAGAGATCGGACAGGACGATCAGGAAACACCATATATTTT,CSARDRTGRSGNTIYF
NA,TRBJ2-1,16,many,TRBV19,TGTGCCAGTAGTCTCATAGCGAGAACAAACTACAATGAGCAGTTCTTC,CASSLIARTNYNEQFF
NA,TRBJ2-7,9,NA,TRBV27,TGTGCCAGCAGTTTAGAGCAGTACTTC,CASSLEQYF
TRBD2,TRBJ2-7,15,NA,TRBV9,TGTGCCAGCAGCCAACAACCCGGACTAGCGGGCGAGCAGTACTTC,CASSQQPGLAGEQYF
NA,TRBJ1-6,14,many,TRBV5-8,TGTGCCAGCAGCCCACACTCAGGGACTTCACCCCTCCACTTT,CASSPHSGTSPLHF
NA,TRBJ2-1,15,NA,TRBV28,TGTGCCAGCAGTTTTAAAGGGCAGCGGTACAATGAGCAGTTCTTC,CASSFKGQRYNEQFF
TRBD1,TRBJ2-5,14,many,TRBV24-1,TGTGCCACCAGTGAGACAGGGTTGAAGGAGACCCAGTACTTC,CATSETGLKETQYF
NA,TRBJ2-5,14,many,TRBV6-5,TGTGCCAGCAGTTACTCGGGACCCCGGGAGACCCAGTACTTC,CASSYSGPRETQYF
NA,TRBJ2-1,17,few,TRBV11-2,TGTGCCAGCAGCTTGAAGGGGGGCGGCAGCTCCTACAATGAGCAGTTCTTC,CASSLKGGGSSYNEQFF